This T cell receptor beta chain derives from a study of blood T cell repertoires in COVID-19 (TCRdb year 2020). General notes on the study: Collaborator samples came from the United States, Italy and Spain and covered acute and convalescent phases of COVID-19. Where HLA class I and class II types were available, the types were taken from metadata supplied by the sample provider, not from assay-based typing. Subjects who had been exposed to COVID-19, were actively infected with it, or had recovered from it provided the deeply sampled blood TCRbeta repertoires that made up the dataset. A freely available public database, intended as a resource for researchers studying the immune response to SARS-CoV-2, is where the repertoires were released. The prospective study material was composed of cDNA or gDNA derived from T cells, B-cell-depleted T cells, or PBMCs. A de-identified subject ID, COVID-19 status, age in years and sex were almost always included in the sample metadata. The samples were drawn from two sources: the first 160 participants of the ongoing ImmuneRACE study, and 1,200 or so subjects contributed by 6 global collaborators. Study-level results and caveats: How much clinical and demographic metadata was included differed by source and by participant, and the metadata was provided uncurated.

Including the terminal cysteine and phenylalanine, the CDR3 comprises 16 residues. The DNA shown is the 48-base CDR3, in frame from base 1. Trimming takes 4 bases off V and 0 bases off J; junction bases not matched to a gene: 4. The germline V gene sets CDR1 to MNHNS and CDR2 to SASEGT. TCRbeta CDR3 regions were amplified from genomic DNA using the immunoSEQ Assay, a bias-controlled multiplex PCR. For the original study's pipeline: Within the assay, amplification of reference gene primers was used to estimate how many nucleated cells each sample contained. Sequence reads were collapsed and filtered to measure the absolute abundance of every unique TCRbeta CDR3 rearrangement. For each sample, productive Simpson clonality was calculated as the square root of Simpson's diversity index across productive rearrangements. TCRdb re-hosts the immuneACCESS table, in-frame sequences only. Its copies lack some clones; in the studies checked, an unresolved V gene accounts for under half of them, and the cause for the rest is not known. The V and J calls and clone size were taken over from that table, and D and trimming were inferred from the DNA. Counted in this sample were around 170,000 clones; approximately 74% of them appeared once. The ten largest clones add up to less than 3% of the sample.

Remarks on this clone: Its antigen is currently not known. Per-base quality was not reported, and no clone a single base away is much larger than it.

Each collaborating institution followed its own protocols to collect whole blood in K2EDTA tubes. Collaborator samples were shipped for TCRbeta analysis as frozen whole blood, isolated PBMCs, or DNA extracted from either sample type. Sequencing was carried out using peripheral blood. This receptor chain uses TRBV6-1 and TRBJ1-3, with TRBD1 matching 9 junction bases. The sequence derives from a woman of 80 years or more with acute or convalescent COVID-19. The CDR3 region reads CASSGRDRASGNTIYF. The DNA sequence reads TGTGCCAGCAGTGGAAGGGACAGGGCCTCTGGAAACACCATATATTTT.